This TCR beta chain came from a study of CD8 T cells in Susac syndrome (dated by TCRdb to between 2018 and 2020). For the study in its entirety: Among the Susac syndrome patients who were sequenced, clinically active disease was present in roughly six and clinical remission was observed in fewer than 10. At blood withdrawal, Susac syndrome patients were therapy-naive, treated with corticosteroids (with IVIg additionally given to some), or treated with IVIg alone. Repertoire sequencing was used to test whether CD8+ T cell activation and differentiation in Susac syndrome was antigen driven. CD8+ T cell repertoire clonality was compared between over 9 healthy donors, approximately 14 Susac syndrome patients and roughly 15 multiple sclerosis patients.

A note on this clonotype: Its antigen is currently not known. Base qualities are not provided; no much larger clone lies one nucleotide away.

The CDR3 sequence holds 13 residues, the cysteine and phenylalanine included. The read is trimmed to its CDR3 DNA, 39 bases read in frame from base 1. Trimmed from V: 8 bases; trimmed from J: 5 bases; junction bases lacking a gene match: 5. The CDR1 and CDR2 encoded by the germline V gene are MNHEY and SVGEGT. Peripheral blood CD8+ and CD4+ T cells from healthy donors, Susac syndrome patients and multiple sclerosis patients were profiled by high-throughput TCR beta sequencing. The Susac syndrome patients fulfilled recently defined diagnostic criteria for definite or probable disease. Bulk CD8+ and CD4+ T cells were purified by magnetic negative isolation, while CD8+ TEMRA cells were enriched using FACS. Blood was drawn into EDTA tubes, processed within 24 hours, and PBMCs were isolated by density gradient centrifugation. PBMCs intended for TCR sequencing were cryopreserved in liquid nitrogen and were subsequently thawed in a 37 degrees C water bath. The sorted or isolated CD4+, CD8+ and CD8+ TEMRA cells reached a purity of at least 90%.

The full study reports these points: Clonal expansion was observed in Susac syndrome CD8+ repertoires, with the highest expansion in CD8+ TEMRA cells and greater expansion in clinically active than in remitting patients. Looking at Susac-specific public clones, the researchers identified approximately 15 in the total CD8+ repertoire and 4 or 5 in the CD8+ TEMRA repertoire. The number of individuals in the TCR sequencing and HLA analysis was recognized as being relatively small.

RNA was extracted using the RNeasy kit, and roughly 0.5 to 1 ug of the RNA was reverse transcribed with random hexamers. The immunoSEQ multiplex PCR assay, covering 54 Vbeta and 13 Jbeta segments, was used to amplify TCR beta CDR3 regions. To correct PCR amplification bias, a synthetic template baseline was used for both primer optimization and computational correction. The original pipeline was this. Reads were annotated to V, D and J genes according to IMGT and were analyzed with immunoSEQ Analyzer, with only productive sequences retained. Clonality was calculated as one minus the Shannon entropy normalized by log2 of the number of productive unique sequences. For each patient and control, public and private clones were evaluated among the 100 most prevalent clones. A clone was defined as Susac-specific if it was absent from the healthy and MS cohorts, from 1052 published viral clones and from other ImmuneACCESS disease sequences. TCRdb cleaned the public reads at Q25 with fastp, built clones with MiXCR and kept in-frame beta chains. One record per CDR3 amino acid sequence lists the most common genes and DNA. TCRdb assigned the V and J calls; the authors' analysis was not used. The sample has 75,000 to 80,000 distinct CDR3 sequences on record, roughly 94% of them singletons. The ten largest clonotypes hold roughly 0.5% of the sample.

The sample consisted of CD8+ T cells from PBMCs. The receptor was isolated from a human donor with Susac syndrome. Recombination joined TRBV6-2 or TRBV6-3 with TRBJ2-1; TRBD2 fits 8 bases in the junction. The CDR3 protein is CASAGGEHNEQFF. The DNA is TGTGCCAGCGCCGGGGGGGAACACAATGAGCAGTTCTTC.